This T cell receptor beta chain was recovered during a study of CD8 T cells in ankylosing spondylitis. Study-wide results and limits: Within matched ankylosing spondylitis synovial fluid, disease-linked clones were reportedly significantly enriched. Seemingly characteristic of ankylosing spondylitis blood was a TCR beta motif consisting of about 8 highly homologous variants.

Making use of molecular barcodes, quantitative 5'-RACE generated TCR beta libraries. In TCRdb, the 5' RACE reads were re-called with MiXCR into one record per CDR3 protein. The sample contains about 750,000 distinct CDR3 sequences, around a fifth of which appear only once. The CDR3 loop spans 14 amino acids. Per germline, CDR1 SQVTM and CDR2 ANQGSEA. Trimming took 3 bases from V and 3 from J, leaving 11 bases between them. A remark on this clonotype: What it binds is unknown.

This receptor was identified in a male donor with ankylosing spondylitis. The rearrangement uses TRBV29-1 and TRBJ2-2; D may correspond to TRBD1 or TRBD2 (6 bases each). Sequencing was done on a sample of blood, either unsorted or a sorted T cell fraction (not recorded which). The CDR3 protein is CSVDVGGDTGELFF. The CDR3 nucleotides are TGCAGCGTTGATGTGGGGGGCGACACCGGGGAGCTGTTTTTT.